The source of this T cell receptor (beta chain) is a study of blood T cells in healthy people across ages. This clonotype was counted only a few times. Its antigen is unknown. Germline V CDR1 and CDR2: DFQATT, SNEGSKA (reference sequence). The CDR3 totals 14 residues. The study, taken as a whole, reports: Not knowing donor CMV status may have confounded expanded clonotype changes.

Primed by a sample-barcoded 5' primer and a J-beta primer mix, a second PCR proceeded for 7 to 11 cycles. Every molecule of cDNA carried a tag from a template-switch adaptor with 12 random nucleotides. One entry per CDR3 protein, called by TCRdb with MiXCR from the 5' RACE reads. Of just under 750,000 distinct CDR3 sequences in the sample, about 24% were seen once. Peripheral blood was drawn, approximately 10 milliliters per donor. Samples each had at least 5 micrograms of total RNA extracted. The chain joins TRBV20-1 to TRBJ1-1; possibly TRBD1 for D (6 bases). What was sequenced was blood. The sequence came from a man aged 65 to 79 in good health. CDR3: CNGEKRGVWTEAFF. The CDR3 DNA follows: TGCAACGGCGAAAAGAGGGGGGTTTGGACTGAAGCTTTCTTT.